The T cell receptor (beta chain) under discussion was sequenced for a study of blood T cell repertoires in COVID-19. Background on the study: COVID-19 samples, acute and convalescent, were from the United States, Italy and Spain. PBMCs, B-cell-depleted T cells, or T cells were the source of the cDNA or gDNA that made up the material.

The CDR3 is 14 amino acids. Trimming pared 3 bases from V and 0 bases from J, leaving 6 bases between. Germline V gene lookup returns CDR1 LNHDA and CDR2 SQIVND (reference sequence). Assay used: immunoSEQ multiplex PCR; TCRdb lists only in-frame clones, some missing. The repertoire holds 350,000 to 450,000 clones, with 70% to 90% as singletons. The TCR originated in a woman aged 55-69 years with COVID-19, enrolled during active disease. Sequences were obtained from peripheral blood. This sequence joins TRBV19 and TRBJ1-3, with unresolved D. CDR3: CASSMRFSGNTIYF. In nucleotides, the CDR3 is TGTGCCAGTAGTATGCGGTTCTCTGGAAACACCATATATTTT.